The entry below gives a single TCR beta chain sequence along with its context. This clonotype was seen more than once but under ten times. Its binding antigen is unknown. No base quality information exists; no much larger clone differs at one position. This sample is part of a study of human T cells and chemical hapten exposure (dated by TCRdb to about 2021). Describing the broader study: For sensitization, 2% DPC in acetone was applied to a roughly 2 cm by roughly 2 cm area of upper inner arm skin. For TCR sequencing, blood came from about 29 alopecia patients at anywhere from one to four time points (pre-sensitization, 2, 6 and 24 weeks). Blood samples were taken from patients before sensitization (week 0) and then at 2, 6 and about 24 weeks after DPC sensitization. Patch testing was done on the upper back using Finn chambers containing 0.01% DPC, and results were scored after 6 days according to International Contact Dermatitis Research Group standards. Libraries were pooled for sequencing, and per-sample TCR yields varied mainly because of small differences in library volumes within the pool. Throughout the study period of 20 to 25 weeks, patients also received therapeutic DPC doses to the scalp every week. Alopecia areata with under or over 50% scalp involvement, alopecia totalis and alopecia universalis were represented in the patient cohort, which was mostly female. This study followed changes in the peripheral blood TCR repertoire in vivo during primary and secondary sensitization of alopecia patients to the hapten diphenylcyclopropenone (DPC).

Its CDR3 holds 15 amino acids, cysteine through phenylalanine. Only the CDR3 DNA is retained, 45 bases long and in frame from the first base. The germline V gene (reference sequence) supplies CDR1 DFQATT and CDR2 SNEGSKA. At the junction V is shortened by 0 bases and J by 0 bases, with 9 bases in between. Findings and caveats that apply to the study as a whole: Patch test score correlated positively with the number of PT1 expanded TCRs, reaching significance at thresholds 8, 16 and 32 but not at 4. Repeated subsampling changed both the strength of the expansion versus patch-test correlation and the threshold at which the correlation became significant. Significantly more large CDR3 similarity clusters were formed by expanded TCRs than by pre-sensitization or healthy control sets, consistent with antigen-driven responses. The number of TCRs above 1 in 1000 frequency did not change with DPC sensitization; there was no evidence of global repertoire structure alterations. Alopecia, a presumed autoimmune disease, was present in all patients, so the immune response of the patients might differ from that of healthy individuals.

Read against the paper, the sample's time point label means: pre-sensitization, week 0. The treatment or condition label, as the study defines it: therapeutic diphenylcyclopropenone sensitization with weekly scalp DPC. At every patch-test visit, the blood draw took place before the patch test was put on. Eligible patients were aged 18 to 70, diagnosed with alopecia, deemed suitable for DPC therapy, and excluded if pregnant. Unfractionated whole blood was collected in Tempus Blood RNA tubes, and total RNA was extracted from that blood. The library was built by means of RACE. The run used a NextSeq 500. Library preparation attached unique molecular identifiers to individual cDNA molecules for quantitative, reproducible TCR counting. Each blood RNA sample was used to sequence both TCR alpha and TCR beta chains. Per the source publication's procedure: The median number of TCRs per sample was 85,000 to 100,000, ranging from roughly 23,224 to 690,600. V, J and CDR3 annotation of the TCR reads was performed with the Decombinator software suite. To make PS versus PT1 abundance plots, every sample was subsampled to the same number of TCRs (28,000). Expanded TCRs were defined as absent before sensitization and observed at least eight times at the 2-week time point. TCRdb itself trimmed the public reads at Q25 with fastp, ran MiXCR and retained productive beta chains. One record per CDR3 amino acid sequence lists the most common genes and DNA. TCRdb assigned the V and J calls; the authors' analysis was not used. Across this sample there are roughly 110,000 distinct CDR3 sequences, with less than 15% seen only once. 1.6% of the sample is in the top ten clones.

Sequencing used whole blood, obtained in connection with sensitization to the hapten diphenylcyclopropenone (DPC). The chain employs TRBV20-1 and TRBJ2-4; the D gene lacks a confident call. The sequence was collected from a woman in her forties or fifties with alopecia areata. Some clones in this sample may be carry-over from other donors' samples. Here is the DNA: TGCAGTGCTAGAGAGCAACTCCTAGCCAAAAACATTCAGTACTTC. It translates to CSAREQLLAKNIQYF.